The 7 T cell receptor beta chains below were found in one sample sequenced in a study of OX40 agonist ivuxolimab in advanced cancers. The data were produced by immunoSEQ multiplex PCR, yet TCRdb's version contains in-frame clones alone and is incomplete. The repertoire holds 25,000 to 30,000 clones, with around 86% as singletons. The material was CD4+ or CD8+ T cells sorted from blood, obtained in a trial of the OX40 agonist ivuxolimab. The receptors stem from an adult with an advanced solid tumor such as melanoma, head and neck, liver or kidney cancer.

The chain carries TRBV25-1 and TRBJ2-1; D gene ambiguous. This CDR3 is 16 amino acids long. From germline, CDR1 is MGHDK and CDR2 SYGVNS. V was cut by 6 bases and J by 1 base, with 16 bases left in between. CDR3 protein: CASSLPRSLSYNEQFF. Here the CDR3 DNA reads TGTGCCAGCAGCCTCCCTAGATCTCTATCCTACAATGAGCAGTTCTTC.

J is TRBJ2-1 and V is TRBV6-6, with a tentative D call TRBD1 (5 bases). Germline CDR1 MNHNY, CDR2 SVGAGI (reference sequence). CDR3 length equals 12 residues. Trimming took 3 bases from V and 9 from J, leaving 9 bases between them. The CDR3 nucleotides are TGTGCCAGCAGTTATCCAGGGCTTGAGCAGTTCTTC. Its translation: CASSYPGLEQFF.

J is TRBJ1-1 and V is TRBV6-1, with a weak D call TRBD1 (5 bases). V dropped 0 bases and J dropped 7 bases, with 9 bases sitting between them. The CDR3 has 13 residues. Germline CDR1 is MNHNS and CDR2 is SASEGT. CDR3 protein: CASSEAGVFEAFF. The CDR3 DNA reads TGTGCCAGCAGTGAAGCAGGGGTATTTGAAGCTTTCTTT.

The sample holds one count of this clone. The DNA for the CDR3 is TGTGCCAGCAGTCCGATCCTGACAGGGGCCTACGAGCAGTACTTC. This codes for CASSPILTGAYEQYF. The V and J genes are TRBV27 and TRBJ2-7; TRBD1 matches at 8 bases. Trimming at V came to 5 bases and at J to 2 bases, leaving 8 bases not matched to a gene. The CDR3 totals 15 residues. Germline CDR1 reads MNHEY; CDR2 reads SMNVEV (reference sequence).

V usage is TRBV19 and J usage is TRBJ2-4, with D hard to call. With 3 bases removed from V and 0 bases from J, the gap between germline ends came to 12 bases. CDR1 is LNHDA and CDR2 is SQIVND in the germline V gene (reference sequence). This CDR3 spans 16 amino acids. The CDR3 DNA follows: TGTGCCAGTAGTATTTATTCGGTGATAGCCAAAAACATTCAGTACTTC. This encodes CASSIYSVIAKNIQYF.

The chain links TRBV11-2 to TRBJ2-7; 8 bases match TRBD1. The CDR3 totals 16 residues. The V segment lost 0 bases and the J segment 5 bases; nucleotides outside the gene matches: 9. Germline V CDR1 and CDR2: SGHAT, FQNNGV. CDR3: CASSLEARGLEDEQYF. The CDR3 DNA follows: TGTGCCAGCAGCTTAGAAGCCAGGGGGCTCGAGGACGAGCAGTACTTC. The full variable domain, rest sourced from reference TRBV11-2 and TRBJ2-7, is EAGVAQSPRYKIIEKRQSVAFWCNPISGHATLYWYQQILGQGPKLLIQFQNNGVVDDSQLPKDRFSAERLKGVDSTLKIQPAKLEDSAVYLCASSLEARGLEDEQYFGPGTRLTVT.

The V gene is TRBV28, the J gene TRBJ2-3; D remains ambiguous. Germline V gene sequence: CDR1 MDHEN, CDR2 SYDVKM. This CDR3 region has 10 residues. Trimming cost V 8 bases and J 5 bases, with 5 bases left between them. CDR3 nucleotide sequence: TGTGCCAGCTTCGGAGATACGCAGTATTTT. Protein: CASFGDTQYF.